One and the same sample provided the 8 T cell receptor beta chains below, sequenced in a study of shared clonotypes between healthy human individuals. Assay: immunoSEQ multiplex PCR; the TCRdb copy retains only in-frame clones and omits some. Here the sample spans over 950,000 clones, 60% to 80% being singletons. Sequencing used memory CD4+ T cells from PBMCs. Regarding subset: CD45RA-negative fraction. These receptors were collected from a man aged 18-30 years in good health. Some clones in this sample may be carry-over from other donors' samples.

The chain links TRBV7-2 to TRBJ2-1, with D possibly TRBD2 on 5 matching bases. The CDR3 is 13 residues long. Trimming took 5 bases from V and 9 from J, leaving 14 bases between them. Germline lookup yields CDR1 SGHTA and CDR2 FQGNSA. The CDR3, as DNA: TGTGCCAGCAGCGCGGGCCCTGGCAGTGAGCAGTTCTTC. It translates to CASSAGPGSEQFF.

This clone was observed a few times. Additional DNA sequences in this sample encode the identical CDR3. The chain has TRBV11-2 and TRBJ2-5, with unresolved D. Between the trimmed V and J ends, which lost 4 bases and 1 base, there was a span of 1 base. The V gene's germline CDR1 is SGHAT and CDR2 FQNNGV. The CDR3 covers 11 residues. The CDR3 DNA follows: TGTGCCAGCAGCTCCCAAGAGACCCAGTACTTC. This translates into CASSSQETQYF.

The J gene is TRBJ1-2, the V gene TRBV6-5; no definite D call. The CDR3 is made up of 12 amino acids. Germline CDR1 reads MNHEY; CDR2 reads SVGAGI. V was pared by 5 bases and J by 2 bases, with 6 bases between. The CDR3 bases are TGTGCCAGCAGTCCGGGAAACTATGGCTACACCTTC. This encodes CASSPGNYGYTF.

This clone appeared a single time. V gene TRBV5-1 combines with J gene TRBJ1-1; D is undetermined. This CDR3 is 14 amino acids long. V was pared by 3 bases and J by 7 bases, with 16 bases between. The germline gives CDR1 SGHRS, CDR2 YFSETQ. The CDR3 DNA reads as TGCGCCAGCAGCTCAGGACCCACGGACTATGAAGCTTTCTTT. This gives the protein CASSSGPTDYEAFF.

This chain uses TRBV19 with TRBJ2-2; 8 bases are shared with TRBD2. Germline trimming cut 5 bases from V and 4 bases from J; bases unmatched to any gene: 9. Germline CDR1 and CDR2: LNHDA and SQIVND (reference sequence). This CDR3 is 16 amino acids long. Written as DNA, the CDR3 is TGTGCCAGTAGTTCCCAGCGGGAGACCGGCACCGGGGAGCTGTTTTTT. Its translation is CASSSQRETGTGELFF.

The V and J genes are TRBV19 and TRBJ1-5; no definite D call. CDR1 and CDR2 from the germline V gene are LNHDA and SQIVND (reference sequence). This CDR3 has 12 amino acids. V was shortened by 3 bases and J by 7 bases, with 7 bases between the two germline ends. The CDR3 sequence: CASSIPPQPQHF. Written as DNA, the CDR3 is TGTGCCAGTAGTATCCCGCCCCAGCCCCAGCATTTT.

The V call is TRBV21-1, the J call TRBJ1-5. TRBV21-1 is assigned pseudogene status. The CDR3 has 10 amino acids. The CDR3 reads CASRRQPQHF. The CDR3 DNA follows: TGTGCCAGCAGAAGGCAGCCCCAGCATTTT.

The chain combines TRBV5-1 with TRBJ2-5; D remains ambiguous. The J call could be wrong; TRBJ2-7 is a better fit for the DNA end. From germline, CDR1 is SGHRS and CDR2 YFSETQ. The CDR3 length is 13 residues. For the CDR3, the DNA is TGCGCCAGCAGCTTGGCCCAAGGCGACGAGCAGTACTTC. Translating gives CASSLAQGDEQYF.